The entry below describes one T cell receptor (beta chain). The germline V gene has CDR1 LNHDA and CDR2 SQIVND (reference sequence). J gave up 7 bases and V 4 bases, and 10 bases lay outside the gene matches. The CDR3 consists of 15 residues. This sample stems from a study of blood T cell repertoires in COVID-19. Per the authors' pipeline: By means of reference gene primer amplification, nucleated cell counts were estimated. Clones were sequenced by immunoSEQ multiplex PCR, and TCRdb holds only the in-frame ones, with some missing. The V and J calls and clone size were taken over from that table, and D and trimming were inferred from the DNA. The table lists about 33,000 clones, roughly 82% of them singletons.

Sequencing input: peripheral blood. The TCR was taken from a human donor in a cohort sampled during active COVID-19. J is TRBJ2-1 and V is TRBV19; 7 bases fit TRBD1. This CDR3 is CASSTQGVVGNEQFF. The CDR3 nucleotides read TGTGCCAGTAGTACGCAGGGGGTGGTTGGGAATGAGCAGTTCTTC.